This TCR beta chain was observed in a study of blood T cell repertoires in COVID-19. This clone was observed a few times. The assay was immunoSEQ multiplex PCR, and TCRdb's table has in-frame clones only and misses some. Of 180,000 or so clones listed, approximately 84% are singletons. The source is a woman aged 80 or older with acute or convalescent COVID-19. The source material was peripheral blood.

CDR3 bases: TGTGCCAGCAGCAAGGGACAGGGAGTAGAGACCCAGTACTTC. Translated, it gives CASSKGQGVETQYF. The V gene is TRBV6-2 or TRBV6-3, the J gene TRBJ2-5; 9 nucleotides match TRBD1. The CDR3 totals 14 residues. After removal of 6 bases from V and 4 bases from J, the junction contained 6 bases not matched to a gene. Germline V gives CDR1 MNHEY, CDR2 SVGEGT.